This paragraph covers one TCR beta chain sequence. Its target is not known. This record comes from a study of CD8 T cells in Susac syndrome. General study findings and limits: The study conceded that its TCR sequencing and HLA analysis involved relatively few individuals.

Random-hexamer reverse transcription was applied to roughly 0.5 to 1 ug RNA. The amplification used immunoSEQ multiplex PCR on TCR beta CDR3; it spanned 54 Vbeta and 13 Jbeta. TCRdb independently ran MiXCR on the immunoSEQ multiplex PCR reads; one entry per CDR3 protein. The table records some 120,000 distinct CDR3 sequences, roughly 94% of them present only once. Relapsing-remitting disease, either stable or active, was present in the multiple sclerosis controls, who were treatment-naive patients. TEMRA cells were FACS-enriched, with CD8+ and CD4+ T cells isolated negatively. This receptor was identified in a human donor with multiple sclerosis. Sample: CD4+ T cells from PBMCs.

CDR3 sequence (DNA): TGTGCCAGCTCACCAAGGGGCGATCAGCCCCAGCATTTT. Translated, it gives CASSPRGDQPQHF. The rearrangement joins TRBV7-2 to TRBJ1-5, with a possible D match to TRBD1 (5 bases). The germline CDR1 and CDR2 sequences are SGHTA and FQGNSA. The V gene lost 8 bases and the J gene lost 5 bases, with 13 bases spanning the gap. The CDR3 loop spans 13 amino acids.